Reported below is one TCR beta chain. What it binds is unknown. Generation of TCR cDNA used 5'RACE template switching (which added a universal primer site and UMIs). TCRdb passed the 5' RACE reads through MiXCR, listing each CDR3 protein once. The top ten hold 18% of the sample, which has hundreds of thousands of distinct CDR3 sequences, approximately 19% seen once. This record belongs to a study of T cells after yellow fever vaccination. Study background: Those fractions that held only low numbers of cells were prepared using the SMART-Seq v4 Ultra Low Input RNA kit. Findings and limits, study-wide: Clonotypes shared by both compartments, CD4 and CD8, made up a small share. The study found a weaker secondary response that peaked faster, day 5 versus 15.

The V gene lost 4 bases and the J gene lost 5 bases, with 13 bases spanning the gap. This CDR3 is 14 amino acids long. Germline lookup yields CDR1 MNHEY and CDR2 SMNVEV (reference sequence). The source was PBMCs, collected before the yellow fever booster vaccination. V and J are TRBV27 and TRBJ2-3, with TRBD2 as a possible D gene (7 bases). This clonotype was sampled from a man between 18 and 29 years old who received the YFV17D yellow fever vaccine. This CDR3 is CASSYRGGGDTQYF. The CDR3 DNA reads TGTGCCAGCAGTTATAGGGGGGGCGGAGATACGCAGTATTTT.